The 8 T cell receptor beta chains presented below share a single source sample, sequenced in a study of early T cells in non-severe SARS-CoV-2 infection. Each CDR3 protein gets one entry after TCRdb re-called the 5' RACE reads with MiXCR. The sample lists about 60,000 distinct CDR3 sequences; under 10% were seen once. Specimen: whole blood. These receptors were obtained from an adult who was a healthcare worker with PCR-confirmed SARS-CoV-2 infection or an uninfected control (not recorded which).

This clonotype was counted between two and nine times. This chain connects TRBV6-5 to TRBJ2-3; D uncertain. The V gene lost 2 bases and the J gene lost 4 bases, with 13 bases spanning the gap. CDR3 size: 15 residues. Germline assignment: CDR1 MNHEY and CDR2 SVGAGI. CDR3 sequence (DNA): TGTGCCAGCAGTTACGATCAATTAGCCCCAGATACGCAGTATTTT. Protein product: CASSYDQLAPDTQYF.

This clonotype was detected a few times. The V gene is TRBV9, the J gene TRBJ2-4; D gene uncertain. The CDR3 consists of 12 residues. Per germline, CDR1 SGDLS and CDR2 YYNGEE. V was cut by 5 bases and J by 9 bases, with 12 bases left in between. CDR3 region: CASSSDWSIQYF. CDR3 coding DNA: TGTGCCAGCAGTTCCGACTGGAGCATTCAGTACTTC.

Ten or more counts support this clonotype. J is TRBJ2-1 and V is TRBV20-1; 7 bases are shared with TRBD1. Germline V gives CDR1 DFQATT, CDR2 SNEGSKA (reference sequence). Trimming removed 0 bases from V and 1 base from J; junction bases left unmatched: 12. This CDR3 spans 18 amino acids. The CDR3 sequence is CSARDRTDRAGSYNEQFF. The DNA for the CDR3 is TGCAGTGCTAGAGATCGAACCGACAGGGCCGGGTCCTACAATGAGCAGTTCTTC.

This clonotype was counted many times. The rearrangement joins TRBV12-3 or TRBV12-4 to TRBJ2-5; no reliable D call. The CDR3 has 13 amino acids. V lost 6 bases, J lost 5 bases, and 13 bases lay in between. This chain's CDR3 is CASSDLAQETQYF. The CDR3 DNA reads TGTGCCAGCAGCGACTTGGCCCAGGAGACCCAGTACTTC.

This clonotype occurred many times. V gene TRBV20-1 combines with J gene TRBJ2-5; D unclear. Trimming shortened V by 5 bases and J by 0 bases, and 4 bases separated the two germline ends. Germline V gene lookup returns CDR1 DFQATT and CDR2 SNEGSKA (reference sequence). The CDR3 is made up of 11 amino acids. The DNA for the CDR3 is TGCAGTGCTCGACACCAAGAGACCCAGTACTTC. Amino acids: CSARHQETQYF.

The chain combines TRBV2 with TRBJ2-2; maybe TRBD1 (6 bases). Looked up from germline, CDR1 is SNHLY and CDR2 is FYNNEI. CDR3 size: 16 residues. V was clipped by 3 bases and J by 3 bases, with 14 bases between them. CDR3 in amino acids: CASSDAGVGYTGELFF. CDR3 in DNA: TGTGCCAGCAGTGACGCAGGGGTCGGGTACACCGGGGAGCTGTTTTTT.

On this clonotype: This could be a read error, since a much larger clone is one nucleotide away. The chain recombines TRBV10-3 with TRBJ2-5, with 7 bases aligning to TRBD2. This CDR3 has 13 residues. The germline CDR1 and CDR2 sequences are ENHRY and SYGVKD. Losses at the gene ends were 11 bases for V and 4 bases for J; bases not matched to a gene: 10. CDR3 in DNA: TGTGCCTCCTCGACTAGCAGTGGAGAGACCCAGTACTTC. Residues: CASSTSSGETQYF.

This chain links TRBV18 with TRBJ1-1, with D perhaps matching TRBD1 (6 bases). V gave up 3 bases and J gave up 0 bases, with 11 bases separating them. The CDR3 length is 15 residues. The V gene's germline CDR1 is KGHSH and CDR2 LQKENI. The CDR3 bases are TGTGCCAGCTCACCTTTGACAGGTATGAACACTGAAGCTTTCTTT. Its protein is CASSPLTGMNTEAFF.